These T cell receptor beta chains were read from a single sample in a study of blood T cell repertoires in COVID-19. The assay was immunoSEQ multiplex PCR, and TCRdb's table has in-frame clones only and misses some. There are about 100,000 clones in the sample; around 85% occur only once, and about 1.7% lies in the top ten. Sequenced: peripheral blood. The receptors were sampled from a woman aged 70 to 79 with active or convalescent COVID-19. The CDR3 runs from the conserved cysteine through the conserved F or W. D genes are given only for firm matches. Not all rows give a size; the values are once, few, many and, for expanded clones, a class.

>NA|NA|TRBJ2-1|TRBV6-2/TRBV6-3
TGTGCCAGCAGCCCCGGGACTTCCTACAATGAGCAGTTCTTC
CASSPGTSYNEQFF
>TRBD1|NA|TRBJ2-7|TRBV28
TGTGCCAGCAGTACCTACAGGGGAAGGAACGAGCAGTACTTC
CASSTYRGRNEQYF
>NA|NA|TRBJ1-2|TRBV4-3
TGCGCCAGCAGCCAAGATCATTCGGCAGGCCCTAACTATGGCTACACCTTC
CASSQDHSAGPNYGYTF
>TRBD1|NA|TRBJ1-2|TRBV29-1
TGCAGCGTTGAAAGAGGACAGGGGGTACGTGGCTACACCTTC
CSVERGQGVRGYTF
>NA|NA|TRBJ1-4|TRBV30
TGTGCCTGGGGGGGCAGGCGGGTGGATGAAAAACTGTTTTTT
CAWGGRRVDEKLFF
>TRBD1|few|TRBJ1-1|TRBV5-5
TGTGCCAGCAGCATAACCGGGACAGAAGGCACTGAAGCTTTCTTT
CASSITGTEGTEAFF
>TRBD2|NA|TRBJ2-3|TRBV12-5
TGTGCTAGTGGTTCCGCGGCGGGAGGCACAGATACGCAGTATTTT
CASGSAAGGTDTQYF
>NA|once|TRBJ2-1|TRBV10-3
TGTGCCATCAGTGAGGGGACACTTTACAATGAGCAGTTCTTC
CAISEGTLYNEQFF
>TRBD1|NA|TRBJ1-2|TRBV28
TGTGCCAGCAGTTTAACCAGGGGGGATTTCGATGGCTACACCTTC
CASSLTRGDFDGYTF
>TRBD2|NA|TRBJ2-1|TRBV5-6
TGTGCCAGCAGCTTGGGACTAGCGGGTTGGGGGGAGCAGTTCTTC
CASSLGLAGWGEQFF
>NA|NA|TRBJ2-7|TRBV11-1
TGTGCCAGCAGCCCCCTTGCGGGGCGCTCCTACGAGCAGTACTTC
CASSPLAGRSYEQYF
>NA|few|TRBJ1-6|TRBV11-2
TGTGCCAGCAGCTTAAGGGAGAATTCACCCCTCCACTTT
CASSLRENSPLHF
>NA|few|TRBJ2-1|TRBV5-1
TGCGCCAGCAGCGAGTTCGAAGAGCAGTTCTTC
CASSEFEEQFF
>TRBD1|NA|TRBJ2-6|TRBV7-9
TGTGCCAGCAGCCCGGACAGGCCTGGGGCCAACGTCCTGACTTTC
CASSPDRPGANVLTF
>NA|NA|TRBJ1-3|TRBV5-1
TGCGCCAGCGCCCCGGGAGGCGGCCCGTCTGGAAACACCATATATTTT
CASAPGGGPSGNTIYF
>TRBD2|NA|TRBJ2-5|TRBV6-4
TGTGCCAGCAGTGTGCTAGCGGGGGAGACCCAGTACTTC
CASSVLAGETQYF
>NA|NA|TRBJ1-1|TRBV18
TGTGCCACCTCCCCGGGGGAGGGACCGAACACTGAAGCTTTCTTT
CATSPGEGPNTEAFF
>TRBD2|few|TRBJ2-1|TRBV7-6
TGTGCCAGCAGCTTAGCTGCGGGAGGGCCTGTATCCTACAATGAGCAGTTCTTC
CASSLAAGGPVSYNEQFF
>NA|NA|TRBJ1-1|TRBV27
TGTGCCAGCATTTATAATATGGAAGCTTTCTTT
CASIYNMEAFF
>NA|NA|TRBJ2-3|TRBV5-1
TGCGCCAGCAGCTTGGGGCTAGGGGGCACAGATACGCAGTATTTT
CASSLGLGGTDTQYF
>NA|NA|TRBJ2-5|TRBV18
TGTGCCAGCTCACCCATCCAAGAGACCCAGTACTTC
CASSPIQETQYF
>TRBD1|once|TRBJ1-1|TRBV11-3
TGTGCCAGCAGCTTGGGTCAGGGGGGAACTGAAGCTTTCTTT
CASSLGQGGTEAFF
>NA|NA|TRBJ1-1|TRBV4-2
TGTGCCAGCAGCCATCAGACAGCGAACACTGAAGCTTTCTTT
CASSHQTANTEAFF
>NA|NA|TRBJ1-1|TRBV28
TGTGCCAGCAGTCCCGGGGTTATGAACACTGAAGCTTTCTTT
CASSPGVMNTEAFF
>NA|NA|TRBJ1-1|TRBV10-3
TGTGCCATCAGTGAAGAGTTAAGGAACACTGAAGCTTTCTTT
CAISEELRNTEAFF
>NA|few|TRBJ1-4|TRBV18
TGTGCCAGCTCACCAGTATCAACTAATGAAAAACTGTTTTTT
CASSPVSTNEKLFF
>TRBD1|NA|TRBJ1-2|TRBV19
TGTGCCAGCACGAGGGACAGGGCTCTCTATGGCTACACCTTC
CASTRDRALYGYTF
>NA|few|TRBJ2-7|TRBV12-3/TRBV12-4
TGTGCCAGCAGACAAAATGACAGGGAGCAGTACTTC
CASRQNDREQYF
>NA|NA|TRBJ1-1|TRBV28
TGTGCCAGCCTTCTATCTAACTTGAACACTGAAGCTTTCTTT
CASLLSNLNTEAFF
>TRBD1|NA|TRBJ1-6|TRBV27
TGTGCCAGCAGTTTACCCGGAACAGGGGGCCTTTCACCCCTCCACTTT
CASSLPGTGGLSPLHF
>TRBD2|NA|TRBJ2-1|TRBV24-1
TGTGCCACCAGTGACCCGGGACTACGAGTTGGGAAGCAGTTCTTC
CATSDPGLRVGKQFF
>NA|NA|TRBJ1-6|TRBV3-1/TRBV3-2
TGTGCCAGCAGCCTCCAACTCCTCGACAGTTCCTATAATTCACCCCTCCACTTT
CASSLQLLDSSYNSPLHF
>TRBD2|once|TRBJ2-1|TRBV7-8
TGTGCCAGCAGCGGCCGAACTAGCGCGCTTCACAATGAGCAGTTCTTC
CASSGRTSALHNEQFF
>NA|NA|TRBJ1-5|TRBV7-2
TGTGCCAGCACCCAAGACAGTGGCAATCAGCCCCAGCATTTT
CASTQDSGNQPQHF
>TRBD2|NA|TRBJ2-1|TRBV9
TGTGCCAGCAGCGTAGGGTTCACTAGCGGTGATGAGCAGTTCTTC
CASSVGFTSGDEQFF
>TRBD1|NA|TRBJ2-7|TRBV3-1/TRBV3-2
TGTGCCAGCAGCCCGAAGCTACCGGGACAGGGGGCGGAAGAGCAGTACTTC
CASSPKLPGQGAEEQYF
>NA|NA|TRBJ1-6|TRBV19
TGTGCCAGTAAATTCAGTGGACTCTCCTATAATTCACCCCTCCACTTT
CASKFSGLSYNSPLHF
>TRBD1|NA|TRBJ1-6|TRBV28
TGTGCCAGCAAGCCTCGGGGACAGGTAGTGTCACCCCTCCACTTT
CASKPRGQVVSPLHF
>NA|NA|TRBJ2-1|TRBV6-1
TGTGCCAGCAGTGAAGGTGGCGGGGGCCCTTGGGGGCAGTTCTTC
CASSEGGGGPWGQFF
>TRBD2|NA|TRBJ2-5|TRBV5-5
TGTGCCAGCAGCTTGGGACTAGCGGGATCAGAGACCCAGTACTTC
CASSLGLAGSETQYF
>NA|NA|TRBJ1-2|TRBV4-2
TGTGCCAGCAGCAAGGATCCGGGACAACCAAACTATGGCTACACCTTC
CASSKDPGQPNYGYTF
>NA|once|TRBJ1-2|TRBV5-1
TGCGCCAGCAGCTCGACAGTGGATGGCTACACCTTC
CASSSTVDGYTF
>TRBD1|NA|TRBJ1-5|TRBV4-3
TGCGCCAGCAGCCAAGAATACGGGACAGGGGATGTTCAGCCCCAGCATTTT
CASSQEYGTGDVQPQHF
>TRBD2|NA|TRBJ2-3|TRBV18
TGTGCCAGCTCACCACTCGGAATAGCGGGTATCACAGATACGCAGTATTTT
CASSPLGIAGITDTQYF
>NA|NA|TRBJ1-5|TRBV28
TGTGCCAGCGGCCGAAATAGCAATCAGCCCCAGCATTTT
CASGRNSNQPQHF
>NA|NA|TRBJ2-3|TRBV5-6
TGTGCCAGCACCCCTCTACAAGCGGGCCACACAGATACGCAGTATTTT
CASTPLQAGHTDTQYF
>TRBD2|once|TRBJ2-5|TRBV30
TGTGCCTGGACCCCTCAAAGGACTAGCGGGGGGTACCAAGAGACCCAGTACTTC
CAWTPQRTSGGYQETQYF
>TRBD2|NA|TRBJ2-1|TRBV30
TGTGCCTGGACTAGGCCTGGGGGGGATGAGCAGTTCTTC
CAWTRPGGDEQFF
>NA|NA|TRBJ1-3|TRBV28
TGTGCCAGCAGTTCGACAGGCAGAACTACTGGAAACACCATATATTTT
CASSSTGRTTGNTIYF
>TRBD1|NA|TRBJ1-2|TRBV7-2
TGTGCCAGCAGCCCACTCTTAGGGGGCGAGGGAAGCTACACCTTC
CASSPLLGGEGSYTF
>NA|once|TRBJ1-5|TRBV3-1/TRBV3-2
TGTGCCAGCAGCCAAGCCGGACAGTATCAGCCCCAGCATTTT
CASSQAGQYQPQHF
>TRBD1|NA|TRBJ1-4|TRBV18
TGTGCCAGCTCGCGACAGGGGTCAAATGAAAAACTGTTTTTT
CASSRQGSNEKLFF
>NA|NA|TRBJ2-5|TRBV7-2
TGTGCCAGCAGCGCCTCCCTAGCGTACCAAGAGACCCAGTACTTC
CASSASLAYQETQYF
>TRBD1|NA|TRBJ2-1|TRBV19
TGTGCCAGTAGTATCGGGACAGGGCGACTGAATGAGCAGTTCTTC
CASSIGTGRLNEQFF
>NA|NA|TRBJ1-2|TRBV20-1
TGCAGTGCTAGTGATTACCCCAGGGTCTTC
CSASDYPRVF
>NA|NA|TRBJ2-1|TRBV4-3
TGCGCCAGCAGCCCAGGCCGCGGGCTTTCTGCTGAGCAGTTCTTC
CASSPGRGLSAEQFF
>TRBD2|NA|TRBJ2-1|TRBV5-1
TGCGCCAGCAGCTTAGTTTACCTAGCGGGAGGGCCAAACAATGAGCAGTTCTTC
CASSLVYLAGGPNNEQFF
>TRBD1|few|TRBJ2-2|TRBV24-1
TGTGCCACCAGTGACCCGGGACAGGGAACCGGGGAGCTGTTTTTT
CATSDPGQGTGELFF
>TRBD2|once|TRBJ2-3|TRBV9
TGTGCCAGCAGCGTAATGGGACTAGGCACAGATACGCAGTATTTT
CASSVMGLGTDTQYF
>NA|NA|TRBJ1-1|TRBV18
TGTGCCAGCTCACCTGCGGGACCGCGGAACACTGAAGCTTTCTTT
CASSPAGPRNTEAFF